The rows below give T cell receptor beta chains drawn from one sample of a study of blood T cell repertoires in COVID-19. The method was immunoSEQ multiplex PCR; TCRdb's version includes in-frame clones alone and lacks a portion of them. Counted here are about 75,000 clones, 79% occurring once; the ten biggest clones make up less than 6%. The sequenced sample consisted of peripheral blood. Receptor source: a woman of 80 years or more with active or convalescent COVID-19. Both conserved end residues are part of each CDR3. The order of the fields is J gene, V gene, clone size, D gene, CDR3 protein, CDR3 DNA. A D gene is named only where the DNA matches it firmly. Clone size is shown for a subset of rows, as once, few, many or a class of expanded clone.

>TRBJ1-4|TRBV5-5|NA|TRBD1
CASSRRDRQRNEKLFF
TGTGCCAGCAGCCGCCGGGACAGACAAAGGAATGAAAAACTGTTTTTT
>TRBJ1-5|TRBV2|NA|NA
CASSESGSQPQHF
TGTGCCAGCAGTGAATCGGGGTCTCAGCCCCAGCATTTT
>TRBJ2-2|TRBV5-4|NA|TRBD2
CASSLGASGRGVTGELFF
TGTGCCAGCAGCTTAGGGGCAAGCGGGAGGGGTGTCACCGGGGAGCTGTTTTTT
>TRBJ1-5|TRBV7-6|NA|NA
CASSLEGAGQPQHF
TGTGCCAGCAGCTTAGAGGGTGCGGGGCAGCCCCAGCATTTT
>TRBJ1-5|TRBV28|NA|NA
CASSLGGRVGQPQHF
TGTGCCAGCAGTTTAGGTGGCAGGGTAGGTCAGCCCCAGCATTTT
>TRBJ2-1|TRBV18|NA|TRBD2
CASSPPGTSGPYNEQFF
TGTGCCAGCTCACCACCCGGGACTAGCGGGCCCTACAATGAGCAGTTCTTC
>TRBJ2-1|TRBV24-1|once|TRBD1
CATSDSRQGDFNEQFF
TGTGCCACCAGTGATTCTCGACAGGGTGATTTCAATGAGCAGTTCTTC
>TRBJ2-2|TRBV28|NA|NA
CASSFPGTGYTGELFF
TGTGCCAGCAGCTTCCCCGGGACTGGATACACCGGGGAGCTGTTTTTT
>TRBJ2-1|TRBV24-1|NA|NA
CATSDSAGLYNEQFF
TGTGCCACCAGTGATTCTGCGGGTCTTTACAATGAGCAGTTCTTC
>TRBJ2-7|TRBV10-1|NA|NA
CASSETGTDNYEQYF
TGCGCCAGCAGTGAAACCGGGACTGATAACTACGAGCAGTACTTC
>TRBJ2-2|TRBV18|NA|TRBD2
CASSPPTSLGTGELFF
TGTGCCAGCTCACCACCGACTAGCCTGGGCACCGGGGAGCTGTTTTTT
>TRBJ2-7|TRBV5-1|once|TRBD2
CASSTGTSGGTSYEQYF
TGCGCCAGCAGCACCGGGACTAGCGGGGGGACAAGCTACGAGCAGTACTTC
>TRBJ1-3|TRBV5-6|once|TRBD1
CASSLLTGLTGNTIYF
TGTGCCAGCAGCCTCCTGACAGGGTTGACTGGAAACACCATATATTTT
>TRBJ2-1|TRBV10-3|NA|TRBD2
CAISENPSGRPTFSFLNEQFF
TGTGCCATCAGTGAAAACCCGAGCGGGAGACCCACCTTCTCGTTCCTCAATGAGCAGTTCTTC
>TRBJ2-7|TRBV6-5|NA|NA
CASSYTSVGAAYEQYF
TGTGCCAGCAGTTACACGAGCGTGGGGGCCGCCTACGAGCAGTACTTC
>TRBJ2-5|TRBV21-1|NA|NA
CASSKQLNQGSGTQYF
TGTGCCAGCAGCAAACAACTTAATCAGGGCTCGGGGACCCAGTACTTC
>TRBJ2-3|TRBV28|NA|NA
CASSLVPGLPRDTQYF
TGTGCCAGCAGTTTGGTCCCGGGACTCCCCAGGGATACGCAGTATTTT
>TRBJ2-2|TRBV7-9|NA|TRBD2
CASSYGLWTSGSPGELFF
TGTGCCAGCAGCTATGGGTTATGGACTAGCGGGAGCCCCGGGGAGCTGTTTTTT
>TRBJ2-2|TRBV6-1|NA|NA
CASSELSRNTGELFF
TGTGCCAGCAGTGAATTGTCCAGGAACACCGGGGAGCTGTTTTTT
>TRBJ2-1|TRBV5-1|few|TRBD2
CASRDRTSGEVEQFF
TGCGCCAGCAGAGACCGGACTAGCGGGGAAGTTGAGCAGTTCTTC
>TRBJ2-3|TRBV6-2/TRBV6-3|few|NA
CASSYSGATDTQYF
TGTGCCAGCAGTTACTCAGGAGCCACAGATACGCAGTATTTT
>TRBJ1-1|TRBV27|NA|NA
CASRHNLNTEAFF
TGTGCCAGCAGACATAACCTGAACACTGAAGCTTTCTTT
>TRBJ2-1|TRBV9|NA|TRBD2
CASSVVLTSGRHEQFF
TGTGCCAGCAGCGTAGTCCTGACTAGCGGGAGACATGAGCAGTTCTTC
>TRBJ1-3|TRBV7-9|NA|NA
CASSLGSGFGNTIYF
TGTGCCAGCAGCTTAGGTTCAGGGTTTGGAAACACCATATATTTT
>TRBJ1-4|TRBV3-1/TRBV3-2|NA|TRBD1
CASSQERQGARDEKLFF
TGTGCCAGCAGCCAAGAACGACAGGGGGCGCGGGATGAAAAACTGTTTTTT
>TRBJ1-4|TRBV27|NA|TRBD1
CASSLPDEGAITNEKLFF
TGTGCCAGCAGTTTACCAGATGAGGGGGCTATAACTAATGAAAAACTGTTTTTT
>TRBJ2-1|TRBV5-1|NA|TRBD1
CASRPDPGTGNNEQFF
TGCGCCAGCAGACCCGACCCCGGGACAGGGAACAATGAGCAGTTCTTC
>TRBJ1-1|TRBV5-4|once|NA
CASSSMRHLNTEAFF
TGTGCCAGCAGCTCCATGCGACATTTGAACACTGAAGCTTTCTTT
>TRBJ2-1|TRBV7-3|NA|NA
CASSLRGNEQFF
TGTGCCAGCAGCTTAAGAGGCAATGAGCAGTTCTTC
>TRBJ2-1|TRBV18|NA|TRBD2
CASSPTREANEQFF
TGTGCCAGCTCACCGACCCGGGAGGCCAATGAGCAGTTCTTC
>TRBJ2-1|TRBV4-3|NA|TRBD2
CVSSPGLAGGFSYNEQFF
TGCGTCAGCAGCCCGGGACTAGCGGGAGGGTTCTCCTACAATGAGCAGTTCTTC
>TRBJ2-5|TRBV4-1|NA|NA
CASSLIGNTFLETQYF
TGCGCCAGCAGCCTAATCGGGAATACGTTTCTGGAGACCCAGTACTTC
>TRBJ2-1|TRBV27|NA|NA
CASSLTRGHNEQFF
TGTGCCAGCAGTTTAACGAGAGGCCACAATGAGCAGTTCTTC
>TRBJ2-1|TRBV5-4|once|TRBD2
CASSTRLAGGVYNEQFF
TGTGCCAGCAGCACACGACTAGCGGGAGGGGTATACAATGAGCAGTTCTTC
>TRBJ2-7|TRBV5-3|few|NA
CARSLRGYEQYF
TGTGCCAGAAGCTTGAGGGGTTACGAGCAGTACTTC
>TRBJ1-2|TRBV2|NA|NA
CASRVGLNYGYTF
TGTGCCAGCAGGGTAGGACTCAACTATGGCTACACCTTC
>TRBJ2-3|TRBV24-1|NA|TRBD1
CATRKGTGRTQYF
TGTGCCACCAGGAAGGGGACAGGGCGAACGCAGTATTTT
>TRBJ2-1|TRBV19|NA|TRBD1
CASARTGYNEQFF
TGTGCCAGTGCCAGGACAGGCTACAATGAGCAGTTCTTC
>TRBJ2-7|TRBV6-2/TRBV6-3|NA|NA
CASSYSSNPSYEQYF
TGTGCCAGCAGTTACTCGTCCAATCCCTCCTACGAGCAGTACTTC
>TRBJ2-5|TRBV19|once|NA
CASSIREEQETQYF
TGTGCCAGTAGTATCCGCGAGGAACAAGAGACCCAGTACTTC
>TRBJ2-7|TRBV19|NA|NA
CASSIGTPYEQYF
TGTGCCAGTAGTATTGGGACACCCTACGAGCAGTACTTC
>TRBJ2-2|TRBV30|NA|NA
CAWSPAGRTGELFF
TGTGCCTGGAGTCCGGCAGGGAGGACCGGGGAGCTGTTTTTT
>TRBJ2-3|TRBV29-1|NA|TRBD2
CSVEVAGGPADTQYF
TGCAGCGTTGAAGTGGCGGGAGGGCCGGCAGATACGCAGTATTTT
>TRBJ2-1|TRBV18|NA|NA
CASSPRPGMGKNEQFF
TGTGCCAGCTCACCACGGCCAGGGATGGGCAAAAATGAGCAGTTCTTC
>TRBJ2-1|TRBV27|NA|TRBD1
CASSYEGGGYEQFF
TGTGCCAGCAGTTATGAAGGGGGCGGGTATGAGCAGTTCTTC
>TRBJ2-1|TRBV3-1/TRBV3-2|NA|NA
CASRGAHEQFF
TGTGCCAGCAGAGGGGCCCATGAGCAGTTCTTC
>TRBJ1-5|TRBV19|NA|NA
CASSILPGSNQPQHF
TGTGCCAGTAGTATTCTGCCAGGGAGCAATCAGCCCCAGCATTTT
>TRBJ1-6|TRBV9|NA|TRBD1
CASSAGQGGNSPLHF
TGTGCCAGCAGCGCCGGACAGGGGGGAAATTCACCCCTCCACTTT
>TRBJ1-4|TRBV4-3|few|NA
CASRPSRTSNEKLFF
TGCGCCAGCAGGCCAAGTAGGACATCTAATGAAAAACTGTTTTTT